The 17 T cell receptor beta chains below come from one sample, sequenced in a study of radiotherapy plus CTLA-4 blockade in lung cancer. Libraries were prepared by immunoSEQ multiplex PCR; TCRdb keeps only in-frame clonotypes and omits some of them. The sample carries some 80,000 clones, around 79% recorded once. The input for sequencing was peripheral blood, taken from a patient treated with radiotherapy plus ipilimumab. These receptors were taken from a human donor with non-small cell lung cancer whose response to radiotherapy plus ipilimumab could not be evaluated. Some clones in this sample may be carry-over from other donors' samples.

This clone was counted once. The V and J genes are TRBV27 and TRBJ2-1, with a weak D call TRBD2 (7 bases). The length of the CDR3 is 15 residues. Trimming left V 1 base short and J 8 bases short, with 15 bases between. Germline V gene lookup returns CDR1 MNHEY and CDR2 SMNVEV (reference sequence). CDR3 DNA: TGTGCCAGCAGTTTATTCCCGGGGGGCCCCTATGAGCAGTTCTTC. Amino acids: CASSLFPGGPYEQFF.

The chain carries TRBV6-5 and TRBJ1-4; 8 positions match TRBD1. CDR1 is MNHEY, CDR2 SVGAGI, per germline. CDR3 length equals 15 residues. J lost 6 bases, V lost 1 base, and 4 bases had no gene match. The CDR3 DNA is TGTGCCAGCAGTTACTTGGCAGGGGGCGATGAAAAACTGTTTTTT. Residues: CASSYLAGGDEKLFF.

The chain is built from TRBV9 and TRBJ1-3; 9 bases agree with TRBD1. CDR1 and CDR2 from the germline V gene are SGDLS and YYNGEE. J was trimmed by 4 bases and V by 1 base; bases with no gene match: 6. This CDR3 is built from 16 residues. CDR3 amino acids: CASSVRGDREGNTIYF. The CDR3 DNA reads TGTGCCAGCAGCGTAAGGGGGGACAGGGAGGGAAACACCATATATTTT.

The chain recombines TRBV5-5 with TRBJ1-4; the D is unclear. Germline V lookup: CDR1 SGHKS, CDR2 YYEKEE (reference sequence). This CDR3 is 14 amino acids long. Trimming shortened V by 4 bases and J by 6 bases, and 13 bases separated the two germline ends. The CDR3 nucleotides read TGTGCCAGCAGCAGACTTGCGGTCGATGAAAAACTGTTTTTT. Protein: CASSRLAVDEKLFF.

The chain has TRBV7-3 and TRBJ2-5, with TRBD1 matching over 7 bases. This CDR3 is built from 15 residues. Germline CDR1 is SGHTA and CDR2 is FQGTGA. V gave up 2 bases and J gave up 1 base; unmatched junction bases: 4. CDR3 DNA sequence: TGTGCCAGCAGCTTACCAGGGACAGCCCAAGAGACCCAGTACTTC. This encodes CASSLPGTAQETQYF. Full variable domain (missing parts from reference TRBV7-3 and TRBJ2-5): GAGVSQTPSNKVTEKGKYVELRCDPISGHTALYWYRQSLGQGPEFLIYFQGTGAADDSGLPNDRFFAVRPEGSVSTLKIQRTERGDSAVYLCASSLPGTAQETQYFGPGTRLLVL.

This chain connects TRBV9 to TRBJ2-2, with 7 bases lining up with TRBD1. This CDR3 is built from 15 residues. Trimming at V came to 4 bases and at J to 4 bases, leaving 7 bases not matched to a gene. The germline gives CDR1 SGDLS, CDR2 YYNGEE. CDR3 in DNA: TGTGCCAGCAGCTCTCAGAGGGGGCTCACCGGGGAGCTGTTTTTT. This codes for CASSSQRGLTGELFF.

The V call is TRBV4-1, the J call TRBJ1-2; perhaps TRBD1 as D (5 bases). Germline lookup yields CDR1 MGHRA and CDR2 YSYEKL. Trimming left V 3 bases short and J 7 bases short, with 9 bases between. This CDR3 is built from 12 residues. CDR3 residues: CASSHRGGGYTF. CDR3 bases: TGCGCCAGCAGCCACCGGGGGGGTGGCTACACCTTC.

In nucleotides, the CDR3 is TGTGCCAGCAGTCCGATGGGGGGTCGGGCTGGGGCCAACGTCCTGACTTTC. This gives the protein CASSPMGGRAGANVLTF. This sequence joins TRBV28 and TRBJ2-6; D is possibly TRBD2 (6 bases). Germline lookup yields CDR1 MDHEN and CDR2 SYDVKM. This CDR3 contains 17 residues. The ends were cut back, 5 bases at V and 2 bases at J, with 16 bases in the middle.

This chain joins TRBV6-1 and TRBJ1-2; D uncertain. Trimming removed 1 base at V and 5 bases at J, with 14 bases between. Germline CDR1 is MNHNS and CDR2 is SASEGT. This CDR3 spans 15 amino acids. The CDR3 region has the DNA TGTGCCAGCAGTGAAGTGGTGGTAACAGCTTATGGCTACACCTTC. Protein: CASSEVVVTAYGYTF.

In its sample, this clone was seen once. The chain uses TRBV19 and TRBJ2-1; the D gene is possibly TRBD1 (6 bases). The V end lost 10 bases, the J end lost 1 base, and 20 bases lay between the germline ends. Germline lookup yields CDR1 LNHDA and CDR2 SQIVND (reference sequence). The CDR3 totals 16 residues. This CDR3 reads CATGRAGQGSYNEQFF. Written as DNA, the CDR3 is TGTGCCACCGGTAGGGCAGGGCAGGGGTCCTACAATGAGCAGTTCTTC.

J is TRBJ2-3 and V is TRBV18; 7 bases align to TRBD1. The CDR3 sequence is 17 residues long. The germline V gene encodes CDR1 KGHSH and CDR2 LQKENI. Losses at the gene ends were 4 bases for V and 0 bases for J; bases not matched to a gene: 10. The CDR3 DNA reads TGTGCCAGCTCACGGCGTGGGGACAGATCTAGCACAGATACGCAGTATTTT. This translates into CASSRRGDRSSTDTQYF.

A few counts support this clone. V usage is TRBV7-9 and J usage is TRBJ1-4, with 8 bases lining up with TRBD1. This CDR3 comprises 14 residues. Germline CDR1 reads SEHNR; CDR2 reads FQNEAQ (reference sequence). Losses at the gene ends were 2 bases for V and 8 bases for J; bases not matched to a gene: 4. The CDR3 coding sequence is TGTGCCAGCAGCTTAAACCAGGGGGCGGAAAAACTGTTTTTT. This translates into CASSLNQGAEKLFF.

V is TRBV5-4 and J is TRBJ2-7; D might be TRBD2 (6 bases). Deletions cut 1 base from V and 2 bases from J, with 13 bases between. The CDR3 has 15 residues. In germline, CDR1 is SGHNT, CDR2 YYREEE (reference sequence). The CDR3: CASSLFGTEAYEQYF. The CDR3 DNA reads TGTGCCAGCAGCTTGTTCGGGACTGAGGCCTACGAGCAGTACTTC. The variable domain in full, with the rest retrieved from reference TRBV5-4 and TRBJ2-7, is ETGVTQSPTHLIKTRGQQVTLRCSSQSGHNTVSWYQQALGQGPQFIFQYYREEENGRGNFPPRFSGLQFPNYSSELNVNALELDDSALYLCASSLFGTEAYEQYFGPGTRLTVT.

This rearrangement joins TRBV19 to TRBJ2-1; TRBD1 matches at 7 bases. V shed 8 bases and J 4 bases; nucleotides not matched to a gene: 8. Germline values: CDR1 LNHDA, CDR2 SQIVND (reference sequence). CDR3 size: 14 residues. DNA for the CDR3: TGTGCCAGTGCCGAGACAGGGAGATACAATGAGCAGTTCTTC. Residues: CASAETGRYNEQFF.

The CDR3 region is CASSRDFNYGYTF. The CDR3 DNA is TGTGCCAGCAGTAGGGACTTTAACTATGGCTACACCTTC. The chain employs TRBV2 and TRBJ1-2; D is possibly TRBD1 (5 bases). Deletions cut 5 bases from V and 1 base from J, with 8 bases between. The CDR3 contains 13 residues. Germline assignment: CDR1 SNHLY and CDR2 FYNNEI. Complete variable domain (other parts from reference TRBV2 and TRBJ1-2): EPEVTQTPSHQVTQMGQEVILRCVPISNHLYFYWYRQILGQKVEFLVSFYNNEISEKSEIFDDQFSVERPDGSNFTLKIRSTKLEDSAMYFCASSRDFNYGYTFGSGTRLTVV.

The chain links TRBV5-1 to TRBJ2-5, with D possibly being TRBD2 (7 bases). This CDR3 region has 14 residues. CDR1 is SGHRS and CDR2 is YFSETQ in the germline V gene. V lost 3 bases and J 3 bases, leaving 12 bases between the germline ends. The CDR3 DNA sequence: TGCGCCAGCAGCTCAGGAGGGGGGGAAGAGACCCAGTACTTC. It yields the protein CASSSGGGEETQYF.

A note on this clone: Other DNA sequences in the same sample also yield this CDR3. The V and J genes are TRBV5-1 and TRBJ2-5; 9 bases agree with TRBD1. J gave up 2 bases and V 3 bases, and 2 bases lay outside the gene matches. The V gene's germline CDR1 is SGHRS and CDR2 YFSETQ. This CDR3 is built from 14 residues. The CDR3 loop reads CASSSGQGQETQYF. The CDR3 coding sequence is TGCGCCAGCAGCTCAGGACAGGGGCAAGAGACCCAGTACTTC.